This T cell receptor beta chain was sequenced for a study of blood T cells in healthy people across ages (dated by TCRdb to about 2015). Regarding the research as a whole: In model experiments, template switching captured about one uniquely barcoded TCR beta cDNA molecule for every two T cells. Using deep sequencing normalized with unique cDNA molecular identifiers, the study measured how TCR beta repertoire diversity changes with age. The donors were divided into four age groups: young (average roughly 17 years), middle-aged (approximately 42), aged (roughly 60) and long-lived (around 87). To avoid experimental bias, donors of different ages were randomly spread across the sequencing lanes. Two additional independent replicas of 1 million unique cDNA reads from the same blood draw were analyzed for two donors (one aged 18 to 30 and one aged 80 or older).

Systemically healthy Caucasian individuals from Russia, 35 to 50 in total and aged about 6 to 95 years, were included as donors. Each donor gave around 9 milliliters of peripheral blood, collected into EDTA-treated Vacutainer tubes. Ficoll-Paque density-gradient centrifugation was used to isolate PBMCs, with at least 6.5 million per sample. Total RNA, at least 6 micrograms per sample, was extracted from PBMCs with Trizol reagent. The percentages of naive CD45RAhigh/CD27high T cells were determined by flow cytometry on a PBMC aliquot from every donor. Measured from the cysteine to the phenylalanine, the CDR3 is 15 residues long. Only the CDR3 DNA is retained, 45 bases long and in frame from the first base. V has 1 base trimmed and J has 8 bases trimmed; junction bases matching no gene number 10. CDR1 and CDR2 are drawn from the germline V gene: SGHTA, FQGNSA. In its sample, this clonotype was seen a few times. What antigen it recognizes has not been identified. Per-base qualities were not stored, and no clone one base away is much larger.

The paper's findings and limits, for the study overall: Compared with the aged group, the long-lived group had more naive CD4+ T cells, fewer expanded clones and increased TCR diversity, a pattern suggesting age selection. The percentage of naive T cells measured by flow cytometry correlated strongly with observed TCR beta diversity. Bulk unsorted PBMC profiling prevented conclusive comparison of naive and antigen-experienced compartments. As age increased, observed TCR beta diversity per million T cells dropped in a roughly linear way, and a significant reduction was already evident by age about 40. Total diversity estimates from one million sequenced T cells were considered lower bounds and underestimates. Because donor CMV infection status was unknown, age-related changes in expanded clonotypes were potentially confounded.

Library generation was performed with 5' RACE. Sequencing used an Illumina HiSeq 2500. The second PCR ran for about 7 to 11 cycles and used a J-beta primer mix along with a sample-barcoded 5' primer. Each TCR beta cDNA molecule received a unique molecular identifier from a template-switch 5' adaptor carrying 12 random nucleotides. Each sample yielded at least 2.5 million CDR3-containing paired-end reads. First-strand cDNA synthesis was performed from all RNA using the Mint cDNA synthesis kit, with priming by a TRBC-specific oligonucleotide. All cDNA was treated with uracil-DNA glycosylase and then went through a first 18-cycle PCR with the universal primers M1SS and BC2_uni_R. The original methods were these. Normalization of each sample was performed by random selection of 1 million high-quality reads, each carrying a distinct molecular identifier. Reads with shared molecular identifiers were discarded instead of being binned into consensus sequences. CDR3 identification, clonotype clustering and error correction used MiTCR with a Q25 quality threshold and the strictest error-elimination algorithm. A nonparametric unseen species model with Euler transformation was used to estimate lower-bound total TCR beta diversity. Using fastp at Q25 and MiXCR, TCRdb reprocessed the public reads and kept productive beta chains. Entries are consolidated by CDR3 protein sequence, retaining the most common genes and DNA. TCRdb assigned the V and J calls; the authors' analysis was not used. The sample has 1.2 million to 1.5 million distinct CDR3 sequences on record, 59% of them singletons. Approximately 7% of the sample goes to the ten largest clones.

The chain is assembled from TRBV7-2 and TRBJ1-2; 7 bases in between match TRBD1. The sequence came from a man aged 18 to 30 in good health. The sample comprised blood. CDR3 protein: CASSLDEGAPQGYTF. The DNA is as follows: TGTGCCAGCAGCTTAGACGAGGGGGCGCCCCAGGGCTACACCTTC. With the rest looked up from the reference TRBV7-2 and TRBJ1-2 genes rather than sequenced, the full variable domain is GAGVSQSPSNKVTEKGKDVELRCDPISGHTALYWYRQSLGQGLEFLIYFQGNSAPDKSGLPSDRFSAERTGGSVSTLTIQRTQQEDSAVYLCASSLDEGAPQGYTFGSGTRLTVV.